These 13 T cell receptor beta chains were all obtained from the same sample, sequenced in a study of blood T cells in healthy people across ages. The second PCR ran about 6 to 11 cycles with a sample-barcoded 5' primer and J-beta primers. TCRdb analysed the 5' RACE reads with MiXCR anew, one entry per CDR3 protein. Of about 670,000 distinct CDR3 sequences in the sample, 52% were seen once. Sequenced sample: blood. The receptors stem from an elderly woman in good health.

This clonotype came up many times. The V and J genes are TRBV7-2 and TRBJ2-3; 8 nucleotides line up with TRBD2. The V segment lost 1 base and the J segment 0 bases; nucleotides outside the gene matches: 9. Germline CDR1 is SGHTA and CDR2 is FQGNSA. The CDR3 extends over 18 amino acids. CDR3 loop: CASSLVGGGLSSTDTQYF. In DNA form, the CDR3 reads TGTGCCAGCAGCTTAGTCGGCGGGGGGCTCTCTAGCACAGATACGCAGTATTTT.

This sequence joins TRBV29-1 and TRBJ2-3; the D gene could be TRBD1 or TRBD2 (6 bases each). V was clipped by 6 bases and J by 4 bases, with 23 bases between them. The germline CDR1 and CDR2 sequences are SQVTM and ANQGSEA. This CDR3 is built from 16 residues. The CDR3 coding sequence is TGCAGCGTCCTGGGGGCGTCCGGGGAGGCTCCAGATACGCAGTATTTT. Its translation is CSVLGASGEAPDTQYF.

The chain employs TRBV10-3 and TRBJ1-1; 11 positions match TRBD1. V lost 1 base, J lost 7 bases, and 2 bases stayed unmatched. From germline, CDR1 is ENHRY and CDR2 SYGVKD. The length of the CDR3 is 14 residues. CDR3 nucleotide sequence: TGTGCCATCAGTGAGTGGGGACAGGGGGATGAAGCTTTCTTT. Its protein product is CAISEWGQGDEAFF.

CDR3 sequence: CASSYLTSSQETQYF. The CDR3 bases are TGTGCCAGCAGTTACTTGACTAGCAGCCAAGAGACCCAGTACTTC. V is TRBV6-2 or TRBV6-3 and J is TRBJ2-7; 7 bases fit TRBD2. The J call may not be correct, given that the DNA end is closer to TRBJ2-5. CDR1 and CDR2 (germline): MNHEY, SVGEGT. The CDR3 contains 15 residues.

This clonotype was picked up many times. V and J are TRBV7-8 and TRBJ2-1, with 8 bases matching TRBD2. Germline CDR1 reads SGHVS; CDR2 reads FQNEAQ. The CDR3 spans 16 residues. V dropped 6 bases and J dropped 2; count of bases not matched to a gene: 9. CDR3 region: CASRDPGSGTYNEQFF. The CDR3 nucleotides read TGTGCCAGCAGAGACCCGGGTAGCGGGACCTACAATGAGCAGTTCTTC.

The CDR3 loop is CASSFFGEETQYF. The CDR3, as DNA: TGCGCCAGCAGCTTTTTTGGGGAAGAAACCCAGTACTTC. This chain uses TRBV5-1 with TRBJ2-7; D call uncertain. The CDR3 is 13 residues long. Germline loops: CDR1 SGHRS, CDR2 YFSETQ. V was trimmed by 2 bases and J by 10 bases, leaving 16 bases between them.

The chain couples TRBV20-1 to TRBJ2-3, with TRBD2 matching 10 bases. Germline assignment: CDR1 DFQATT and CDR2 SNEGSKA (reference sequence). The CDR3 sequence is 14 residues long. Trimming took 2 bases from V and 5 from J; bases not matched to a gene: 4. CDR3 DNA sequence: TGCAGTGCTAGAAAGCGGGGGGGCGGAGATACGCAGTATTTT. Its protein product is CSARKRGGGDTQYF.

This clonotype turned up a few times. Mismatch with germline at one junction end may stem from a read error. The genes are TRBV20-1 and TRBJ1-2; D gene unclear. Germline V gene data show CDR1 as DFQATT and CDR2 as SNEGSKA (reference sequence). The CDR3 is 12 residues long. The CDR3 nucleotides are TGCAGTGCGTGGCTGCTTAACTATGGCCACACCTTC. Translation: CSAWLLNYGHTF.

The chain carries TRBV12-3 or TRBV12-4 and TRBJ2-1; the match to TRBD2 covers 13 bases. The length of the CDR3 is 15 residues. V dropped 7 bases and J dropped 6; count of bases not matched to a gene: 6. The CDR3: CASTQLAGGLNEQFF. Here the CDR3 DNA reads TGTGCCAGCACCCAACTAGCGGGGGGGCTCAATGAGCAGTTCTTC.

As for this clonotype: A junction end diverges from the germline sequence, so it may reflect a read error. J is TRBJ2-7 and V is TRBV6-1, with 9 bases aligning to TRBD2. CDR3 length equals 15 residues. Germline V CDR1 and CDR2: MNHNS, SASEGT. The CDR3 protein is CASSGSTSGSYKQYF. CDR3 nucleotide sequence: TGTGCCAGCAGTGGCTCGACTAGCGGATCCTACAAGCAGTACTTC.

Note on this clonotype: A read error may explain this, as a much larger clone is one base away. V gene TRBV24-1 combines with J gene TRBJ1-2; no reliable D call. V lost 5 bases and J 4 bases, leaving 10 bases between the germline ends. The V gene's germline CDR1 is KGHDR and CDR2 SFDVKD. The CDR3 sequence is 13 residues long. The CDR3 sequence is CATSGRTAYGYTF. CDR3 in DNA: TGTGCCACCAGTGGTAGGACCGCCTATGGCTACACCTTC.

Worth noting for this clonotype: One end of the junction fails to match germline, which may point to a read error. This chain connects TRBV19 to TRBJ1-2; D is ambiguous. Germline lookup yields CDR1 LNHDA and CDR2 SQIVND (reference sequence). This CDR3 has 14 residues. This CDR3 is CASSKGASLIGYTF. The CDR3 coding sequence is TGCGCCAGTAGTAAGGGTGCGTCGCTGATCGGCTACACCTTC. Based on the CDR3 plus reference TRBV19 and TRBJ1-2, the full variable domain is DGGITQSPKYLFRKEGQNVTLSCEQNLNHDAMYWYRQDPGQGLRLIYYSQIVNDFQKGDIAEGYSVSREKKESFPLTVTSAQKNPTAFYLCASSKGASLIGYTFGSGTRLTVV.

The J gene is TRBJ2-1, the V gene TRBV20-1; D may be TRBD1 or TRBD2 (5 bases each). Germline values: CDR1 DFQATT, CDR2 SNEGSKA (reference sequence). The CDR3 is 18 amino acids. With 0 bases removed from V and 5 bases from J, the gap between germline ends came to 23 bases. This CDR3 reads CSARDPRGSSGQDNEQFF. The CDR3 DNA reads TGCAGTGCTAGAGACCCCCGGGGCAGTTCAGGTCAGGACAATGAGCAGTTCTTC.